Listed below are T cell receptor beta chains from one sample, sequenced in a study of identical twins. TCRdb independently ran MiXCR on the 5' RACE reads; one entry per CDR3 protein. The sample consists of a few hundred thousand distinct CDR3 sequences, approximately 10% of them appearing once. The same sample was also studied in work on yellow fever vaccine responses in identical twins.

Sequenced material: PBMCs. Receptors were obtained from a woman under 30 in good health. Each CDR3 is given with its conserved first and last residue. D genes are given only for firm matches. Clone size is stated in some rows and not others, as once, few, many or a class when expanded.

abundance: .; j_gene: TRBJ2-7; d_gene: .; v_gene: TRBV10-3; CDR3aa: CAISDRDRPNEQYF; CDR3nt: TGTGCCATCAGTGATCGAGACAGGCCCAACGAGCAGTACTTC
abundance: .; j_gene: TRBJ2-3; d_gene: .; v_gene: TRBV28; CDR3aa: CASSRGGASTDTQYF; CDR3nt: TGTGCCAGCAGCCGTGGGGGGGCTAGCACAGATACGCAGTATTTT
abundance: .; j_gene: TRBJ2-7; d_gene: .; v_gene: TRBV3-1; CDR3aa: CASSQDRRSWYEQYF; CDR3nt: TGTGCCAGCAGCCAAGATCGACGAAGTTGGTACGAGCAGTACTTC
abundance: many; j_gene: TRBJ2-5; d_gene: .; v_gene: TRBV6-1; CDR3aa: CASGDLRTVYQETQYF; CDR3nt: TGTGCCAGCGGAGACCTCCGGACAGTGTACCAAGAGACCCAGTACTTC
abundance: many; j_gene: TRBJ1-1; d_gene: .; v_gene: TRBV24-1; CDR3aa: CATSDSKDPDTEAFF; CDR3nt: TGTGCCACCAGTGACAGTAAGGACCCCGACACTGAAGCTTTCTTT
abundance: few; j_gene: TRBJ1-5; d_gene: .; v_gene: TRBV12-3/TRBV12-4; CDR3aa: CASSGPTPNQPQHF; CDR3nt: TGTGCCAGCAGTGGCCCGACCCCAAATCAGCCCCAGCATTTT
abundance: .; j_gene: TRBJ2-6; d_gene: .; v_gene: TRBV28; CDR3aa: CASRTGPVSGANVLTF; CDR3nt: TGTGCCAGCAGAACCGGCCCGGTCTCTGGGGCCAACGTCCTGACTTTC
abundance: few; j_gene: TRBJ2-3; d_gene: TRBD2; v_gene: TRBV6-2/TRBV6-3; CDR3aa: CASSRNSGGADTQYF; CDR3nt: TGTGCCAGCAGTCGGAATAGCGGGGGGGCAGATACGCAGTATTTT
abundance: few; j_gene: TRBJ2-7; d_gene: TRBD2; v_gene: TRBV7-2; CDR3aa: CASRRTSGESPYEQYF; CDR3nt: TGTGCCAGCAGGCGGACTAGCGGTGAATCCCCATACGAGCAGTACTTC
abundance: many; j_gene: TRBJ2-1; d_gene: TRBD2; v_gene: TRBV12-3/TRBV12-4; CDR3aa: CASSGGAYTYNEQFF; CDR3nt: TGTGCCAGCAGCGGGGGGGCCTATACCTACAATGAGCAGTTCTTC
abundance: once; j_gene: TRBJ2-5; d_gene: .; v_gene: TRBV29-1; CDR3aa: CSVVLAMYQETQYF; CDR3nt: TGCAGCGTTGTCCTAGCGATGTACCAAGAGACCCAGTACTTC
abundance: many; j_gene: TRBJ1-5; d_gene: .; v_gene: TRBV9; CDR3aa: CASSQGVGNQPQHF; CDR3nt: TGTGCCAGCAGCCAAGGAGTGGGCAATCAGCCCCAGCATTTT
abundance: many; j_gene: TRBJ2-1; d_gene: TRBD2; v_gene: TRBV7-9; CDR3aa: CASWGLAGGPSYNEQFF; CDR3nt: TGTGCCAGCTGGGGACTAGCGGGAGGGCCCTCCTACAATGAGCAGTTCTTC
abundance: few; j_gene: TRBJ1-4; d_gene: .; v_gene: TRBV4-1; CDR3aa: CASRPLRVSTNEKLFF; CDR3nt: TGCGCCAGCAGGCCCCTTCGAGTTTCAACTAATGAAAAACTGTTTTTT
abundance: few; j_gene: TRBJ2-3; d_gene: TRBD2; v_gene: TRBV25-1; CDR3aa: CASSVAGAADTQYF; CDR3nt: TGTGCCAGCAGTGTAGCGGGAGCAGCGGATACGCAGTATTTT
abundance: few; j_gene: TRBJ2-7; d_gene: TRBD1; v_gene: TRBV10-3; CDR3aa: CAIRGTGGRYEQYF; CDR3nt: TGTGCCATCAGAGGGACAGGGGGAAGGTACGAGCAGTACTTC
abundance: few; j_gene: TRBJ2-1; d_gene: .; v_gene: TRBV20-1; CDR3aa: CSASPWDYNEQFF; CDR3nt: TGCAGTGCTAGCCCCTGGGACTACAATGAGCAGTTCTTC
abundance: .; j_gene: TRBJ2-5; d_gene: .; v_gene: TRBV28; CDR3aa: CASSPSTYRDIYDQETQYF; CDR3nt: TGTGCCAGCAGTCCGTCAACTTACCGGGACATATATGACCAAGAGACCCAGTACTTC
abundance: .; j_gene: TRBJ2-1; d_gene: TRBD2; v_gene: TRBV5-1; CDR3aa: CASSRPRGLAVNEQFF; CDR3nt: TGCGCCAGCAGCAGGCCCCGAGGACTAGCGGTCAATGAGCAGTTCTTC
abundance: .; j_gene: TRBJ2-2; d_gene: TRBD2; v_gene: TRBV4-2; CDR3aa: CASSQDTSGTYTGELFF; CDR3nt: TGTGCCAGCAGCCAAGATACTAGCGGGACCTACACCGGGGAGCTGTTTTTT
abundance: .; j_gene: TRBJ2-5; d_gene: TRBD2; v_gene: TRBV24-1; CDR3aa: CATEGLAGGETQYF; CDR3nt: TGTGCCACCGAGGGACTAGCGGGAGGAGAGACCCAGTACTTC
abundance: many; j_gene: TRBJ2-7; d_gene: TRBD2; v_gene: TRBV3-1; CDR3aa: CASSPSGRAYEQYF; CDR3nt: TGTGCCAGCAGCCCTAGCGGGAGGGCCTACGAGCAGTACTTC